Below are 4 T cell receptor beta chains sequenced from a single sample in a study of blood T cell repertoires in COVID-19. Profiling relied on immunoSEQ multiplex PCR, and the TCRdb table lists in-frame clones only, not all of them. The table records some 130,000 clones, less than 90% of them present only once. The sample was peripheral blood. The source of these receptors is a man in his sixties with acute or convalescent COVID-19.

A few counts support this clone. The rearrangement uses TRBV3-1 (or the pseudogene TRBV3-2) and TRBJ2-5, with TRBD2 identical over 7 bases. The trim removed 1 base at V and 5 bases at J, leaving 4 bases unmatched. CDR3 size: 14 residues. Germline V lookup: CDR1 LGHDT, CDR2 YNNKEL (reference sequence). The CDR3 sequence is CASSQGSGMETQYF. CDR3 sequence (DNA): TGTGCCAGCAGCCAAGGGAGCGGGATGGAGACCCAGTACTTC.

The genes are TRBV5-3 and TRBJ2-2, with 11 bases aligning to TRBD2. TRBV5-3 is an ORF, and what it does is uncertain. CDR3 length: 15 residues. V gave up 4 bases and J gave up 6 bases; unmatched junction bases: 5. The DNA for the CDR3 is TGTGCCAGAAGCATAGCGGGAGGGCCCGCCGGGGAGCTGTTTTTT. This sequence encodes CARSIAGGPAGELFF.

This sequence joins TRBV6-4 and TRBJ2-7; 12 bases map to TRBD1. The V gene's germline CDR1 is MRHNA and CDR2 SNTAGT. Trimming took 4 bases from V and 3 from J; bases not matched to a gene: 1. The CDR3 covers 14 residues. The CDR3 region is CASSGDRGLYEQYF. The DNA for the CDR3 is TGTGCCAGCAGTGGGGACAGGGGGCTCTACGAGCAGTACTTC.

The chain is built from TRBV9 and TRBJ2-3, with 9 bases that match TRBD1. This CDR3 has 14 residues. The germline CDR1 and CDR2 sequences are SGDLS and YYNGEE. Losses at the gene ends were 4 bases for V and 8 bases for J; bases not matched to a gene: 8. CDR3 amino acids: CASSPGTGSLTQYF. The CDR3 DNA reads as TGTGCCAGCAGCCCCGGGACAGGGAGCCTTACGCAGTATTTT.